The 14 T cell receptor beta chains given below trace back to one sample, sequenced in a study of CD8+ T cells in alopecia areata. cDNA serving as the sequencing template came from extracted, reverse transcribed RNA. Generated by immunoSEQ multiplex PCR, the TCRdb table keeps only in-frame clones and is missing some. The sample yields roughly 250,000 clones, approximately 60% seen once. Documented treatment: oral pan-JAK inhibitor, 5-10 mg twice daily. Here the sequenced sample was CD4+ T cells sorted from blood, taken at roughly week 53, from a patient treated with tofacitinib. The receptors were sampled from a human donor with alopecia areata.

The V gene is TRBV29-1, the J gene TRBJ2-2, with D unresolved. The germline gives CDR1 SQVTM, CDR2 ANQGSEA. Trimming cost V 6 bases and J 1 base, with 9 bases left between them. The CDR3 length is 13 residues. Here the CDR3 reads CSVEPKNTGELFF. The CDR3 DNA is TGCAGCGTAGAACCTAAGAACACCGGGGAGCTGTTTTTT.

The chain is built from TRBV11-2 and TRBJ1-6; TRBD1 matches at 7 bases. Germline CDR1 and CDR2: SGHAT and FQNNGV. J gave up 9 bases and V 7 bases, and 9 bases lay outside the gene matches. CDR3 length equals 14 residues. CDR3 DNA: TGTGCCAGCAACTTGGGACAGAGAGGTTCACCCCTCCACTTT. Translation: CASNLGQRGSPLHF.

The genes are TRBV15 and TRBJ2-4; the D gene could be TRBD1 or TRBD2 (6 bases each). Trimming took 0 bases from V and 3 from J, leaving 15 bases between them. Germline CDR1 LNHNV, CDR2 YYDKDF (reference sequence). The CDR3 extends over 17 amino acids. The CDR3 DNA reads as TGTGCCACCAGCAGAGATCTGGGCAGGGGAGGCAAAAACATTCAGTACTTC. This codes for CATSRDLGRGGKNIQYF.

The V and J genes are TRBV9 and TRBJ2-3, with 7 bases aligning to TRBD2. The CDR3 totals 13 residues. Germline CDR1 SGDLS, CDR2 YYNGEE. V shed 4 bases, J shed 6 bases, and the junction held 5 bases outside the gene matches. CDR3 nucleotides: TGTGCCAGCAGCATACTAGCGTTTGATACGCAGTATTTT. Protein sequence: CASSILAFDTQYF.

The chain carries TRBV29-1 and TRBJ2-7; D is possibly TRBD1 (6 bases). Trimming pared 4 bases from V and 0 bases from J, leaving 10 bases between. The V gene's germline CDR1 is SQVTM and CDR2 ANQGSEA. This CDR3 comprises 13 residues. The CDR3 here is CSVVGGFSYEQYF. The CDR3 coding sequence is TGCAGCGTTGTAGGGGGATTCTCCTACGAGCAGTACTTC.

The gene calls are TRBV9 and TRBJ2-5; D could derive from TRBD1 or TRBD2 (5 bases each). Germline values: CDR1 SGDLS, CDR2 YYNGEE. This CDR3 has 13 residues. With 0 bases removed from V and 7 bases from J, the gap between germline ends came to 10 bases. CDR3 sequence reads: CASSVGQGVTQYF. CDR3 nucleotide sequence: TGTGCCAGCAGCGTAGGGCAGGGAGTGACCCAGTACTTC.

A remark on this clone: The sample carries other DNA sequences with the same CDR3. The chain combines TRBV29-1 with TRBJ1-2, with D hard to call. Per the germline V gene, CDR1 is SQVTM and CDR2 is ANQGSEA. There are 12 residues in the CDR3. Trimming left V 4 bases short and J 0 bases short, with 6 bases between. The CDR3 DNA reads TGCAGCGTTGGCGGGTCTAACTATGGCTACACCTTC. Translating it yields CSVGGSNYGYTF.

CDR3 bases: TGTGCCAGTTCCTCGGCCGGGGCACTAGCCAAAAACATTCAGTACTTC. It is translated as CASSSAGALAKNIQYF. The chain couples TRBV27 to TRBJ2-4, with D possibly called TRBD1 or TRBD2 (5 bases each). Trimming removed 9 bases at V and 0 bases at J, with 18 bases between. This CDR3 is 16 amino acids long. Germline V lookup: CDR1 MNHEY, CDR2 SMNVEV (reference sequence).

The chain carries TRBV4-1 and TRBJ1-5; 7 bases line up with TRBD1. This CDR3 has 15 residues. The J segment lost 8 bases and the V segment lost 3 bases, leaving 10 bases of the junction unmatched. In germline, CDR1 is MGHRA, CDR2 YSYEKL. CDR3 nucleotides: TGCGCCAGCAGCCAGGGAGGGACAGATGGTGAGCCCCAGCATTTT. Translation: CASSQGGTDGEPQHF.

This clone has just a few counts. The chain uses TRBV28 and TRBJ1-6, with D unresolved. The CDR3 has 14 amino acids. CDR1 and CDR2 from the germline V gene are MDHEN and SYDVKM. V was cut by 3 bases and J by 7 bases, with 10 bases left in between. The CDR3: CASSFSTVNSPLHF. CDR3 nucleotides: TGTGCCAGCAGTTTTTCCACAGTGAATTCACCCCTCCACTTT.

The rearrangement joins TRBV29-1 to TRBJ2-1; 12 bases match TRBD1. J gave up 8 bases and V 7 bases, and 6 bases lay outside the gene matches. The CDR3 has 13 residues. Germline CDR1 is SQVTM and CDR2 is ANQGSEA. The chain's CDR3 is CSAGTGGRHEQFF. The CDR3 nucleotides are TGCAGCGCAGGGACAGGGGGCAGGCATGAGCAGTTCTTC.

This sequence joins TRBV9 and TRBJ2-5; D may be TRBD1 (6 bases). Germline V CDR1 and CDR2: SGDLS, YYNGEE. The CDR3 loop spans 14 amino acids. Between the trimmed V and J ends, which lost 0 bases and 0 bases, there was a span of 6 bases. CDR3 in DNA: TGTGCCAGCAGCGTAGGGACAGACCAAGAGACCCAGTACTTC. Amino acids: CASSVGTDQETQYF.

CDR3 sequence reads: CGERGAADTQYF. The CDR3 region has the DNA TGCGGGGAGCGGGGCGCAGCAGATACGCAGTATTTT. The chain employs TRBV29-1 and TRBJ2-3; 7 bases line up with TRBD2. The CDR3 runs to 12 residues. The V gene's germline CDR1 is SQVTM and CDR2 ANQGSEA.

The CDR3 here is CSVDAPGGCYTF. The CDR3 DNA reads TGCAGCGTTGACGCCCCTGGCGGATGCTACACCTTC. The chain has TRBV29-1 and TRBJ1-2; D uncertain. Germline loops: CDR1 SQVTM, CDR2 ANQGSEA. This CDR3 is 12 amino acids long. Trimming removed 3 bases at V and 9 bases at J, with 14 bases between.